Listed here are 27 T cell receptor beta chains from one sample, sequenced in a study of cytomegalovirus exposure and HLA in healthy donors. Profiling relied on immunoSEQ multiplex PCR, and the TCRdb table lists in-frame clones only, not all of them. The data hold tens of thousands of clones, with just under 95% observed a single time. The sample consisted of PBMCs. The receptors were sampled from a man between 18 and 29 years old in good health and CMV-seronegative.

The genes are TRBV28 and TRBJ2-7, with D possibly TRBD2 on 5 matching bases. V lost 6 bases, J lost 7 bases, and 13 bases lay in between. The CDR3 has 12 residues. Germline CDR1 is MDHEN and CDR2 is SYDVKM. CDR3 protein: CASRLSVGEQYF. The CDR3, as DNA: TGTGCCAGCAGGCTTAGCGTCGGGGAGCAGTACTTC.

This sequence joins TRBV18 and TRBJ2-7, with TRBD1 identical over 12 bases. This CDR3 has 19 residues. After removal of 5 bases from V and 2 bases from J, the junction contained 16 bases not matched to a gene. CDR1 is KGHSH and CDR2 is LQKENI in the germline V gene. The DNA for the CDR3 is TGTGCCAGCTCAAAGGGACAGGGGGCTGCACTAGCGGGCCCCTACGAGCAGTACTTC. This gives the protein CASSKGQGAALAGPYEQYF.

The genes are TRBV6-6 and TRBJ1-1; D perhaps matches TRBD1 (5 bases). The CDR3 has 13 residues. V was cut by 6 bases and J by 1 base, with 9 bases left in between. CDR1 and CDR2 (germline): MNHNY, SVGAGI (reference sequence). The CDR3 loop is CASRGRENTEAFF. In DNA, the CDR3 is TGTGCCAGCAGGGGCAGGGAGAACACTGAAGCTTTCTTT.

CDR3 protein: CASSQETSGGAGPQAFF. The CDR3 coding sequence is TGTGCCAGCAGCCAAGAAACCAGTGGTGGAGCGGGACCTCAAGCTTTCTTT. The chain is built from TRBV4-2 and TRBJ1-1; maybe TRBD1 (5 bases). Trimming removed 0 bases at V and 9 bases at J, with 23 bases between. The CDR3 has 17 amino acids. Germline CDR1 LGHNA, CDR2 YNFKEQ.

The chain couples TRBV6-1 to TRBJ2-3, with 8 nucleotides matching TRBD2. The CDR3 extends over 11 amino acids. Germline loops: CDR1 MNHNS, CDR2 SASEGT. The ends lost 7 bases at V and 8 bases at J; junction bases unmatched: 2. CDR3 in DNA: TGTGCCAGCACGGGGGGGAGTACGCAGTATTTT. Translated: CASTGGSTQYF.

The CDR3 DNA reads as TGTGCCAGCAGTTACGGGGTCACGGGAAACACCATATATTTT. This encodes CASSYGVTGNTIYF. The rearrangement joins TRBV2 to TRBJ1-3; D gene uncertain. Per germline, CDR1 SNHLY and CDR2 FYNNEI. The length of the CDR3 is 14 residues. Trimming took off 5 bases at V and 4 bases at J, with 12 bases between the two ends.

DNA for the CDR3: TGTGCCAGCAGCCCCGGACAGTGGGGCTACACCTTC. Its translation is CASSPGQWGYTF. V gene TRBV5-8 combines with J gene TRBJ1-2; a possible D gene is TRBD1 (6 bases). Trimming stripped 4 bases from V and 8 bases from J, with 12 bases between. Germline V gene sequence: CDR1 SGHTS, CDR2 YDEGEE. This CDR3 comprises 12 residues.

V and J are TRBV11-2 and TRBJ1-2, with D perhaps matching TRBD1 (5 bases). Trimming removed 1 base at V and 4 bases at J, with 10 bases between. CDR1 and CDR2 from the germline V gene are SGHAT and FQNNGV. The CDR3 spans 14 residues. This CDR3 is CASSLGGGGYGYTF. As DNA, the CDR3 is TGTGCCAGCAGCTTAGGGGGGGGAGGCTATGGCTACACCTTC.

J is TRBJ2-3 and V is TRBV7-3, with 8 bases fitting TRBD2. Trimming took 7 bases from V and 5 from J; bases not matched to a gene: 5. CDR3 length: 13 amino acids. Germline CDR1 and CDR2: SGHTA and FQGTGA. DNA of the CDR3: TGTGCCAGCAACCCGGGAGGGGGAGATACGCAGTATTTT. Its translation: CASNPGGGDTQYF.

The chain carries TRBV2 and TRBJ1-2; D remains ambiguous. Germline V gives CDR1 SNHLY, CDR2 FYNNEI. V was clipped by 7 bases and J by 4 bases, with 10 bases between them. CDR3 length: 12 residues. CDR3 bases: TGTGCCAGCAAGGGAGAGTTCTATGGCTACACCTTC. It yields the protein CASKGEFYGYTF. The full variable domain, with the rest looked up from reference TRBV2 and TRBJ1-2, is EPEVTQTPSHQVTQMGQEVILRCVPISNHLYFYWYRQILGQKVEFLVSFYNNEISEKSEIFDDQFSVERPDGSNFTLKIRSTKLEDSAMYFCASKGEFYGYTFGSGTRLTVV.

This clone was recorded once. The J gene is TRBJ2-2, the V gene TRBV2, with D possibly TRBD1 on 5 matching bases. Germline-derived CDR1 and CDR2 are SNHLY and FYNNEI. Trimming pared 8 bases from V and 6 bases from J, leaving 22 bases between. The CDR3 contains 16 residues. The CDR3 coding sequence is TGTGCCAGCTGTTTTCAGGGCCTCATTTCGGCCGGGGAGCTGTTTTTT. Translated, it gives CASCFQGLISAGELFF.

This chain connects TRBV5-4 to TRBJ2-7; possible D gene TRBD2, 5 bases. CDR3 length: 16 residues. V lost 4 bases, J lost 0 bases, and 17 bases lay in between. Germline CDR1 and CDR2: SGHNT and YYREEE (reference sequence). The CDR3 sequence: CASSPGGAASSYEQYF. CDR3 bases: TGTGCCAGCAGCCCCGGAGGAGCGGCCAGCTCCTACGAGCAGTACTTC.

This chain connects TRBV5-8 to TRBJ2-5; maybe TRBD2 (5 bases). V shed 4 bases and J shed 2 bases, with 15 bases lying between them. Germline lookup yields CDR1 SGHTS and CDR2 YDEGEE. The CDR3 consists of 15 residues. This chain's CDR3 is CASSQRGWVQETQYF. CDR3 DNA sequence: TGTGCCAGCAGCCAGCGCGGGTGGGTGCAAGAGACCCAGTACTTC.

V usage is TRBV10-1 and J usage is TRBJ2-6; possibly TRBD2 for D (5 bases). CDR1 is WNHNN, CDR2 SYGVQD, per germline (reference sequence). Trimming pared 2 bases from V and 4 bases from J, leaving 15 bases between. The CDR3 has 17 residues. CDR3 protein: CASSEEGSASGANVLTF. DNA for the CDR3: TGCGCCAGCAGTGAGGAGGGAAGCGCTTCGGGGGCCAACGTCCTGACTTTC.

The gene calls are TRBV5-1 and TRBJ2-1; TRBD2 agrees at 11 bases. J was trimmed by 3 bases and V by 2 bases; bases with no gene match: 1. The CDR3 extends over 15 amino acids. CDR1 SGHRS and CDR2 YFSETQ come from the germline V gene. This chain's CDR3 is CASSLLAGDYNEQFF. The DNA for the CDR3 is TGCGCCAGCAGCTTACTAGCGGGGGACTACAATGAGCAGTTCTTC.

The chain joins TRBV2 to TRBJ2-7, with TRBD2 matching 8 bases. CDR1 is SNHLY and CDR2 is FYNNEI in the germline V gene. V shed 4 bases, J shed 4 bases, and the junction held 6 bases outside the gene matches. The CDR3 is made up of 14 amino acids. The CDR3 spells CASSGGLDFYEQYF. CDR3 nucleotides: TGTGCCAGCAGTGGGGGACTAGATTTTTACGAGCAGTACTTC.

The V and J genes are TRBV2 and TRBJ1-2; 7 nucleotides align to TRBD1. Germline V gene sequence: CDR1 SNHLY, CDR2 FYNNEI. CDR3 length: 14 amino acids. Trimming took 3 bases from V and 5 from J; bases not matched to a gene: 6. CDR3 residues: CASSEQQGTYGYTF. The CDR3 DNA reads as TGTGCCAGCAGTGAGCAACAGGGGACTTATGGCTACACCTTC.

V and J are TRBV4-3 and TRBJ2-1, with 7 positions matching TRBD1. This CDR3 has 17 residues. V trimming: 5 bases; J trimming: 0 bases; junction bases outside the gene matches: 10. Germline loops: CDR1 LGHNA, CDR2 YSLEER. As DNA, the CDR3 is TGCGCCAGCAGCACCCGAGTCGGGACAGACTCCTACAATGAGCAGTTCTTC. It translates to CASSTRVGTDSYNEQFF.

V and J are TRBV2 and TRBJ1-2, with a weak D call TRBD1 (6 bases). V lost 1 base to trimming and J lost 8 bases, with 11 bases between them. There are 13 residues in the CDR3. Germline lookup yields CDR1 SNHLY and CDR2 FYNNEI. As DNA, the CDR3 is TGTGCCAGCAGTGAAGAAACAGGGATAGGCTACACCTTC. This gives the protein CASSEETGIGYTF.

The V and J genes are TRBV5-1 and TRBJ1-2; TRBD1 agrees at 10 bases. V lost 2 bases and J lost 7; bases outside the gene matches: 5. The CDR3 sequence is 14 residues long. Germline CDR1 is SGHRS and CDR2 is YFSETQ. The CDR3 sequence is CASSFDRDRGGYTF. CDR3 DNA: TGCGCCAGCAGCTTTGACCGGGACAGGGGTGGCTACACCTTC.

This clone was picked up one time. The CDR3 DNA sequence: TGTGCCAGCAGCCCCAAGGACAGAAGAGGAGCTGAAGCTTTCTTT. This sequence encodes CASSPKDRRGAEAFF. This chain joins TRBV21-1 and TRBJ1-1; the table's D call, TRBD1, has no DNA check behind it. TRBV21-1 counts as a pseudogene. The CDR3 runs 15 residues.

This clone has just a few counts. CDR3 nucleotide sequence: TGTGCCACCAGCGCCGAGTCGGGGAGACCACTCTACGAGCAGTACTTC. Amino acid sequence: CATSAESGRPLYEQYF. The V call is TRBV15, the J call TRBJ2-7, with D tentatively TRBD2 (5 bases). The germline V gene encodes CDR1 LNHNV and CDR2 YYDKDF (reference sequence). Between the trimmed V and J ends, which lost 5 bases and 3 bases, there was a span of 20 bases. The CDR3 is 16 amino acids.

This chain uses TRBV7-2 with TRBJ2-7; D unclear. Trimming removed 3 bases from V and 0 bases from J, with 3 bases in between. This CDR3 has 12 amino acids. Germline V gene sequence: CDR1 SGHTA, CDR2 FQGNSA. The CDR3 bases are TGTGCCAGCAGCTTCCTCTCCTACGAGCAGTACTTC. Translation: CASSFLSYEQYF.

The genes are TRBV19 and TRBJ1-4; TRBD1 agrees at 9 bases. From germline, CDR1 is LNHDA and CDR2 SQIVND (reference sequence). V lost 7 bases to trimming and J lost 7 bases; unmatched junction nucleotides: 10. This CDR3 has 15 residues. CDR3 in amino acids: CASKQTGGAGEKLFF. DNA of the CDR3: TGTGCCAGTAAGCAAACAGGGGGCGCCGGTGAAAAACTGTTTTTT.

The V and J genes are TRBV11-3 and TRBJ1-1; D is possibly TRBD1 (5 bases). Trimming left V 1 base short and J 0 bases short, with 9 bases between. Germline V lookup: CDR1 SGHNT, CDR2 YENEEA. CDR3 size: 15 residues. The CDR3 DNA reads TGTGCCAGCAGCTTAGGGGCAGGGCTGAACACTGAAGCTTTCTTT. This codes for CASSLGAGLNTEAFF.

The CDR3 nucleotides are TGTGCCAGCGGGTTCTCGGGTGTCTACAATGAGCAGTTCTTC. Protein sequence: CASGFSGVYNEQFF. The J gene is TRBJ2-1, the V gene TRBV7-2, with D unresolved. CDR1 is SGHTA and CDR2 is FQGNSA in the germline V gene. Trimming stripped 8 bases from V and 3 bases from J, with 14 bases between. The CDR3 length is 14 residues.

The chain is built from TRBV11-3 and TRBJ2-2, with TRBD2 matching over 8 bases. With 4 bases clipped from V and 6 bases from J, the junction kept 19 bases outside the gene matches. This CDR3 region has 19 residues. CDR1 SGHNT and CDR2 YENEEA come from the germline V gene. The CDR3 region has the DNA TGTGCCAGCAGCTCCGGGAGCAGCTTTTTAGCGGGATGGGCCGGGGAGCTGTTTTTT. Protein product: CASSSGSSFLAGWAGELFF.